This T cell receptor beta chain originates from a study of beta chain features in type 1 diabetes. Deletions cut 8 bases from V and 2 bases from J, with 21 bases between. Germline CDR1 SQVTM, CDR2 ANQGSEA. This CDR3 is built from 15 residues. This clone was recorded a few times. Expressed TCRB transcripts were sequenced after all isolated RNA was converted to cDNA. Using immunoSEQ multiplex PCR, the repertoire was profiled, and TCRdb retains in-frame clones only, with some absent. There are fewer than 500,000 clones in the sample; approximately 15% occur only once, and roughly 0.035% lies in the top ten.

Sequencing was performed on naive CD4+ T cells from blood. The chain carries TRBV29-1 and TRBJ1-2; a possible D gene is TRBD1 (5 bases). The clonotype originates from a young man in good health. CDR3 loop: CSPEGPGNRNYGYTF. CDR3 in DNA: TGCAGCCCCGAGGGACCCGGGAACCGAAACTATGGCTACACCTTC.